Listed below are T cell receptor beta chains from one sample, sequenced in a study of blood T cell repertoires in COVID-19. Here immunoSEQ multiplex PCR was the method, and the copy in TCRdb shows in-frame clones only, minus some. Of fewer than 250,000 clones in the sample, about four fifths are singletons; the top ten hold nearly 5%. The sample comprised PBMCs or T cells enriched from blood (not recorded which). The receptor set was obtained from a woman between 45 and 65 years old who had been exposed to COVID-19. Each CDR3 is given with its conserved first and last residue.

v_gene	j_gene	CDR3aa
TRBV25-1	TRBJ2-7	CASSEGLAQYF
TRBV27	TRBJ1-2	CASSPTGWPRGYTF
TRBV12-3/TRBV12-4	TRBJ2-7	CASSHRDRYEQYF
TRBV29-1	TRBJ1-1	CSVVQGTSEAFF
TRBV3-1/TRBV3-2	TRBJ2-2	CASSQETTNGGELFF
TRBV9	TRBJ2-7	CARTPGTGPYEQYF
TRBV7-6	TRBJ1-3	CASSSDDAGAGNTIYF
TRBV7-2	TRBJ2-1	CASREGLGLNEQFF
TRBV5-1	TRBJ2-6	CASSLESRAPSGANVLTF
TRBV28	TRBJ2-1	CASTQLTNAYNEQFF
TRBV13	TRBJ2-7	CASGTRSGTFSYEQYF
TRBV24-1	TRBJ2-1	CATSDLRGLVYEQFF
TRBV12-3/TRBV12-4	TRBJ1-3	CASSRQGNTIYF
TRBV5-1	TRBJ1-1	CASREGELSNTEAFF
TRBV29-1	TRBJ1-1	CSVEDKGRAEAFF
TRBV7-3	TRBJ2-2	CASGTPNTGELFF
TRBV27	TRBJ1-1	CASSVTQGTEAFF
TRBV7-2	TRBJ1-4	CASSLLSGINEKLFF
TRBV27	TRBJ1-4	CASGAHNEKLFF
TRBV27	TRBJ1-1	CASSLNPTMNTEAFF
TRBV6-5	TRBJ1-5	CASNAYPGFNQPQHF
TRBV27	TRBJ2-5	CASSSLALQETQYF
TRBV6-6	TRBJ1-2	CASSYPDSPGHYGYTF
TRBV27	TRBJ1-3	CASSPNRGVGNTIYF
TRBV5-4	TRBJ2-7	CASSSLGGQTNYEQYF
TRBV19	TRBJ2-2	CASSRRQNTGELFF
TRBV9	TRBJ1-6	CASSVAFDGYNSPLHF
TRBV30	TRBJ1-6	CAWSVVTGSNSPLHF
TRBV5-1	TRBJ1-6	CASSLKGMDSPLHF
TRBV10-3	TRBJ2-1	CAIRTTNPGSYNEQFF
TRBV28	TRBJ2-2	CASSHPGVRDGELFF
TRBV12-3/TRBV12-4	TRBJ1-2	CASSLTQAEGYTF
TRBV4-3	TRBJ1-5	CASSQGGQPQHF
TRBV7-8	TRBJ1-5	CASSSVRQVREDQHF
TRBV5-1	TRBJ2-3	CASSLDSPTDTQYF
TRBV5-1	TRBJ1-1	CASSLAGTGGREAFF
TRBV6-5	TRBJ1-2	CASSKTGFVYGYTF
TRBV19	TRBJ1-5	CASTPSGVNQPQHF
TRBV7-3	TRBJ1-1	CASSLTRNTEAFF
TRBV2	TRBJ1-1	CAGELQGVAFF
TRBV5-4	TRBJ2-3	CASSWDGGADTQYF
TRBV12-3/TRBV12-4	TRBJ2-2	CASSSQGVGELFF